This T cell receptor (beta chain) was found in a study of preoperative IRX-2 immunotherapy in early breast cancer. The CDR3 length is 13 residues. The germline V gene encodes CDR1 MDHEN and CDR2 SYDVKM. With V trimmed by 10 bases and J by 2 bases, 3 bases remained unmatched. Sequencing was performed with immunoSEQ multiplex PCR; in TCRdb, only in-frame clones are kept and a portion is missing. The sample lists about 98,000 clones, roughly 89% occurring once. The treatment here: preoperative locoregional IRX-2 cytokine immunotherapy. This TCR was sampled from a human donor with breast cancer. The chain carries TRBV28 and TRBJ2-2, with 8 bases lining up with TRBD2. Source: tumor tissue, taken after IRX-2 immunotherapy. For the CDR3, the DNA is TGTGCCACCGGGGGGGCCAACACCGGGGAGCTGTTTTTT. It codes for CATGGANTGELFF.